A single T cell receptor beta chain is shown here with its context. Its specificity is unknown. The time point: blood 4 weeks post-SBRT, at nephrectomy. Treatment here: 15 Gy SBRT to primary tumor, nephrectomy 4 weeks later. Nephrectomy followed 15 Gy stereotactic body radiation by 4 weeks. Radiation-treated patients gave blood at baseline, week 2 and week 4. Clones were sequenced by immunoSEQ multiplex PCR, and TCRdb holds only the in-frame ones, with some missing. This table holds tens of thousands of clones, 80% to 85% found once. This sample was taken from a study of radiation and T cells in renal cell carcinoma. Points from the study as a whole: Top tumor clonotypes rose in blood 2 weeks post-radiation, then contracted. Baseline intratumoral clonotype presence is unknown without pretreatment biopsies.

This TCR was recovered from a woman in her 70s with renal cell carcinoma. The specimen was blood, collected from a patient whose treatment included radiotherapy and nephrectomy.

CDR3 loop: CSAPLPDTQYF. The CDR3 DNA is TGCAGTGCTCCACTGCCAGATACGCAGTATTTT. The V gene is TRBV20-1, the J gene TRBJ2-3, with D uncertain. Germline assignment: CDR1 DFQATT and CDR2 SNEGSKA (reference sequence). The CDR3 spans 11 residues. V dropped 5 bases and J dropped 4 bases, with 7 bases sitting between them.